This is a list of T cell receptor beta chains from one sample in a study of T cell repertoires in cytomegalovirus infection. One entry per CDR3 protein, called by TCRdb with MiXCR from the reads. The table records around 900,000 distinct CDR3 sequences, around 29% of them present only once. No antigen has been identified for these receptors. Sequencing used cultured CD8+ T cells from PBMCs, obtained from culture after CMV antigen stimulation. Source of these receptors: a human donor in good health (CMV status not recorded). Some clones in this sample may be carry-over from other donors' samples. Both conserved end residues are part of each CDR3. A D gene is named only where the DNA matches it firmly. The listing skips clone size in some rows; elsewhere it reads once, few, many or a size class.

size	V	J	D	length	CDR3	DNA
few	TRBV5-4	TRBJ2-3	NA	12	CASSPPSGTWYF	TGTGCCAGCAGCCCCCCGTCTGGGACATGGTATTTT
NA	TRBV20-1	TRBJ2-7	TRBD1	18	CSARPYDRPDRGRDEQYF	TGCAGTGCTAGACCATACGACCGGCCTGACAGGGGGCGCGACGAGCAGTACTTC
NA	TRBV10-3	TRBJ1-2	TRBD1	15	CAISEWQGVNYGYTF	TGTGCCATCAGTGAGTGGCAGGGGGTTAACTATGGCTACACCTTC
NA	TRBV20-1	TRBJ1-1	NA	11	CSAATGKTAFF	TGCAGTGCCGCGACAGGAAAGACGGCTTTCTTT
few	TRBV6-5	TRBJ1-5	NA	14	CASSPTTGNQPQHF	TGTGCCAGCAGTCCAACAACAGGGAATCAGCCCCAGCATTTT
many	TRBV12-3/TRBV12-4	TRBJ2-1	NA	12	CASSPANNEQFF	TGTGCCAGCAGTCCCGCAAACAATGAGCAGTTCTTC
many	TRBV6-5	TRBJ2-1	NA	13	CASSYSTGNEQFF	TGTGCCAGCAGTTATTCGACAGGCAATGAGCAGTTCTTC
many	TRBV7-8	TRBJ1-4	NA	12	CASRTSGVELFF	TGTGCCAGCAGAACCTCAGGGGTGGAACTGTTTTTT
NA	TRBV14	TRBJ1-2	NA	15	CASSQARGSNYGYTF	TGTGCCAGCAGCCAGGCCAGGGGTTCCAACTATGGCTACACCTTC
few	TRBV5-4	TRBJ2-3	TRBD2	15	CASILAGGPPDTQYF	TGTGCCAGCATCTTAGCGGGGGGGCCGCCAGATACGCAGTATTTT
NA	TRBV19	TRBJ1-4	NA	14	CASSRGTGNEKLFF	TGTGCCAGTAGTAGGGGAACGGGTAATGAAAAACTGTTTTTT
NA	TRBV5-4	TRBJ2-7	TRBD1	15	CASTETGGVSYEQYF	TGTGCCAGCACCGAAACAGGGGGTGTCTCCTACGAGCAGTACTTC
NA	TRBV27	TRBJ1-2	NA	13	CASTDGRHFGYTF	TGTGCCAGCACGGACGGGCGACACTTTGGCTACACCTTC
few	TRBV7-9	TRBJ2-1	NA	13	CASSLALGAEQFF	TGTGCCAGCAGCTTAGCGCTGGGGGCCGAGCAGTTCTTC
NA	TRBV20-1	TRBJ2-7	NA	16	CSARTLGGGNVYEQYF	TGCAGTGCTAGAACCCTCGGAGGGGGAAACGTCTACGAGCAGTACTTC
few	TRBV12-5	TRBJ1-6	NA	13	CASAPGGNSPLHF	TGTGCTAGTGCCCCTGGGGGTAATTCACCCCTCCACTTT
few	TRBV7-9	TRBJ1-1	TRBD1	15	CASSSSQQGWTEAFF	TGTGCCAGCAGCTCGTCACAACAGGGGTGGACTGAAGCTTTCTTT
few	TRBV7-9	TRBJ1-1	TRBD1	18	CASSLVLWDRGVGTEAFF	TGTGCCAGCAGCTTAGTATTGTGGGACAGGGGGGTAGGCACTGAAGCTTTCTTT
many	TRBV7-6	TRBJ2-1	NA	16	CATSALPAERNNEQFF	TGTGCCACAAGTGCCCTCCCCGCAGAACGAAACAATGAGCAGTTCTTC
few	TRBV20-1	TRBJ2-1	TRBD2	16	CSSTYSGGDNYNEQFF	TGCAGTTCTACATATAGCGGGGGAGACAACTACAATGAGCAGTTCTTC
few	TRBV7-6	TRBJ2-2	TRBD1	17	CASSLGGQGLATGELFF	TGTGCCAGCAGCTTAGGAGGACAGGGGTTGGCCACCGGGGAGCTGTTTTTT
many	TRBV7-8	TRBJ2-5	TRBD2	20	CASSLYLAGGPPTIQETQYF	TGTGCCAGCAGCCTTTATCTAGCGGGGGGCCCCCCAACAATCCAAGAGACCCAGTACTTC
few	TRBV7-9	TRBJ1-1	NA	13	CASSTAGYTEAFF	TGTGCCAGCAGCACAGCAGGGTACACTGAAGCTTTCTTT
few	TRBV6-1	TRBJ1-5	TRBD1	16	CASSEWDRDSNQPQHF	TGTGCCAGCAGTGAATGGGACAGGGATAGCAATCAGCCCCAGCATTTT
many	TRBV7-9	TRBJ2-3	TRBD2	15	CASSFSGGDTDTQYF	TGTGCCAGCAGCTTTAGCGGGGGGGACACAGATACGCAGTATTTT
many	TRBV6-1	TRBJ2-1	NA	11	CASRGYNEQFF	TGTGCCAGCAGGGGTTACAATGAGCAGTTCTTC
many	TRBV7-8	TRBJ2-3	NA	15	CASKSLQSSTDTQYF	TGTGCCAGCAAGAGCTTACAGAGTAGCACAGATACGCAGTATTTT
NA	TRBV6-2/TRBV6-3	TRBJ2-1	NA	15	CASNLRGVGCNEQFF	TGTGCCAGCAACCTAAGGGGGGTCGGGTGCAATGAGCAGTTCTTC